The rows below give T cell receptor beta chains drawn from one sample of a study of T cell changes during pregnancy in multiple sclerosis. The data were produced by immunoSEQ multiplex PCR, yet TCRdb's version contains in-frame clones alone and is incomplete. The sample holds around 65,000 clones, 90% seen once. Here the sequenced sample was peripheral blood, taken in the first trimester of pregnancy. Receptors were obtained from a female donor in good health, enrolled as a control in a pregnancy study. The CDR3 runs from the conserved cysteine through the conserved F or W. The D gene is left open where the match is weak. Clone size is shown for a subset of rows, as once, few, many or a class of expanded clone.

v_call,d_call,j_call,clone_size,cdr3_aa,cdr3_nt
TRBV11-2,NA,TRBJ2-1,NA,CASSLESLYNEQFF,TGTGCCAGCAGCTTAGAAAGTCTATACAATGAGCAGTTCTTC
TRBV5-1,TRBD2,TRBJ2-3,NA,CASSLAGLDADTQYF,TGCGCCAGCAGCTTGGCGGGACTAGACGCAGATACGCAGTATTTT
TRBV6-4,TRBD1,TRBJ2-3,NA,CASSDAGGSADTQYF,TGTGCCAGCAGTGACGCAGGGGGCTCTGCAGATACGCAGTATTTT
TRBV18,NA,TRBJ2-2,NA,CASSADRRNTGELFF,TGTGCCAGCTCAGCCGACAGACGGAACACCGGGGAGCTGTTTTTT
TRBV14,TRBD2,TRBJ2-7,NA,CASSPTGTSGGYEQYF,TGTGCCAGCAGCCCGACCGGGACTAGCGGTGGTTACGAGCAGTACTTC
TRBV7-9,NA,TRBJ1-2,NA,CATGENYGYTF,TGTGCCACCGGGGAAAACTATGGCTACACCTTC
TRBV19,NA,TRBJ1-4,NA,CASSIGLNEKLFF,TGTGCCAGTAGTATAGGGCTTAATGAAAAACTGTTTTTT
TRBV5-6,NA,TRBJ2-3,NA,CASSPGSDTQYF,TGTGCCAGCAGCCCAGGCTCAGATACGCAGTATTTT
TRBV5-1,NA,TRBJ2-3,NA,CASSLSTDTQYF,TGCGCCAGCAGCCTCAGCACAGATACGCAGTATTTT
TRBV7-2,NA,TRBJ2-1,NA,CASSLAGGYNEQFF,TGTGCCAGCAGCTTAGCGGGGGGCTACAATGAGCAGTTCTTC
TRBV7-2,TRBD1,TRBJ2-2,NA,CASSLGQGRVGELFF,TGTGCCAGCAGCTTGGGACAGGGGAGGGTAGGGGAGCTGTTTTTT
TRBV19,NA,TRBJ1-3,NA,CASSINWGAGNTIYF,TGTGCCAGTAGTATAAACTGGGGAGCTGGAAACACCATATATTTT
TRBV6-6,TRBD1,TRBJ1-2,NA,CASTYGQGPNYGYTF,TGTGCCAGCACCTACGGACAGGGGCCTAACTATGGCTACACCTTC
TRBV6-5,TRBD2,TRBJ2-7,NA,CASSPVLAGLYEQYF,TGTGCCAGCAGCCCCGTACTAGCGGGTTTATACGAGCAGTACTTC
TRBV4-3,TRBD2,TRBJ2-3,many,CASSQELAGGTDTQYF,TGCGCCAGCAGCCAAGAACTAGCGGGAGGCACAGATACGCAGTATTTT
TRBV7-2,TRBD1,TRBJ2-1,once,CASSLPGQGMHNEQFF,TGTGCCAGCAGCTTGCCGGGACAGGGGATGCACAATGAGCAGTTCTTC
TRBV28,NA,TRBJ2-1,NA,CASTLPYQGSREQFF,TGTGCCAGCACCCTCCCCTATCAGGGGTCAAGGGAGCAGTTCTTC
TRBV25-1,TRBD1,TRBJ1-2,NA,CASSEPGTGRMHGYTF,TGTGCCAGCAGTGAACCCGGGACAGGGAGGATGCATGGCTACACCTTC
TRBV6-5,NA,TRBJ2-4,NA,CASSPDLLAKNIQYF,TGTGCCAGCAGCCCCGACTTGTTGGCCAAAAACATTCAGTACTTC
TRBV2,NA,TRBJ1-1,NA,CASSEMVSTEAFF,TGTGCCAGCAGTGAAATGGTTAGCACTGAAGCTTTCTTT
TRBV5-1,NA,TRBJ2-1,NA,CASSLGLDNEQFF,TGCGCCAGCAGCCTCGGACTGGACAATGAGCAGTTCTTC
TRBV7-6,TRBD1,TRBJ1-2,NA,CASSPAGGGYGYTF,TGTGCCAGCAGCCCAGCAGGGGGCGGCTATGGCTACACTTTC
TRBV6-4,NA,TRBJ1-5,NA,CASSAYENQPQHF,TGTGCCAGCAGTGCCTACGAAAATCAGCCCCAGCATTTT
TRBV6-4,NA,TRBJ2-2,NA,CASMYGLMDSNTGELFF,TGTGCCAGCATGTATGGACTAATGGACTCCAACACCGGGGAGCTGTTTTTT
TRBV4-2,TRBD2,TRBJ2-5,NA,CASSQGSAGIDKETQYF,TGTGCCAGCAGCCAAGGATCAGCGGGGATCGACAAAGAGACCCAGTACTTC
TRBV5-4,NA,TRBJ2-1,NA,CASTWRGHHEQFF,TGTGCCAGCACCTGGAGAGGGCATCATGAGCAGTTCTTC
TRBV13,NA,TRBJ1-1,NA,CASSSPVGGGVNTEAFF,TGTGCCAGCAGCTCCCCCGTCGGGGGAGGGGTGAACACTGAAGCTTTCTTT
TRBV9,NA,TRBJ1-6,once,CASSSSPRTGNSPLHF,TGTGCCAGCAGCTCTTCCCCCCGGACGGGGAATTCACCCCTCCACTTT
TRBV27,TRBD1,TRBJ2-5,few,CASSLKGGGYF,TGTGCCAGCAGTTTAAAAGGGGGCGGCTACTTC
TRBV18,NA,TRBJ1-1,NA,CASSPQGSDTEAFF,TGTGCCAGCTCACCACAGGGGTCGGACACTGAAGCTTTCTTT
TRBV19,TRBD2,TRBJ2-1,NA,CASSPQRGDYNEQFF,TGTGCCAGTAGTCCCCAGCGGGGGGACTACAATGAGCAGTTCTTC
TRBV7-2,NA,TRBJ2-7,NA,CASSFSATGTHEQYF,TGTGCCAGCAGCTTTAGTGCAACGGGAACCCACGAGCAGTACTTC
TRBV6-5,NA,TRBJ1-1,NA,CASRRDGTSTEAFF,TGTGCCAGCCGTAGAGATGGGACATCCACTGAAGCTTTCTTT
TRBV7-7,NA,TRBJ2-5,NA,CASSFSGMGQGTQYF,TGTGCTAGCAGCTTCTCAGGGATGGGGCAAGGGACCCAGTACTTC
TRBV28,NA,TRBJ1-5,NA,CATTRGLLEPQHF,TGTGCCACCACCCGGGGACTCCTGGAGCCCCAGCATTTT
TRBV7-9,NA,TRBJ2-5,NA,CASSTQGSETQYF,TGTGCCAGCAGCACACAGGGTTCAGAGACCCAGTACTTC
TRBV9,TRBD2,TRBJ2-3,NA,CASSVQRGGRDTQYF,TGTGCCAGCAGCGTCCAGCGGGGGGGCCGGGATACGCAGTATTTT
TRBV5-6,NA,TRBJ1-1,NA,CASSFGRGPEAFF,TGTGCCAGCAGCTTTGGGAGGGGTCCTGAAGCTTTCTTT
TRBV7-2,NA,TRBJ2-1,NA,CASSLGRPNEQFF,TGTGCCAGCAGCTTAGGGAGGCCCAATGAGCAGTTCTTC
TRBV18,NA,TRBJ2-3,NA,CASSPGGLSTDTQYF,TGTGCCAGCTCACCCGGGGGATTAAGCACAGATACGCAGTATTTT
TRBV5-6,NA,TRBJ2-5,NA,CASTTGETQYF,TGTGCCAGCACGACCGGGGAGACCCAGTACTTC
TRBV12-5,TRBD1,TRBJ1-6,NA,CASGFGDRDSPLHF,TGTGCTAGTGGTTTTGGGGACAGGGATTCACCCCTCCACTTT
TRBV27,TRBD2,TRBJ2-1,NA,CASSSSGRAGNEQFF,TGTGCCAGCAGTTCCAGCGGGAGGGCCGGCAATGAGCAGTTCTTC
TRBV19,TRBD2,TRBJ2-7,once,CASGTSAYEQYF,TGTGCCAGTGGGACTAGCGCTTACGAGCAGTACTTC
TRBV4-2,TRBD1,TRBJ1-4,NA,CASSPGQGTTNEKLFF,TGTGCCAGCAGCCCGGGACAGGGTACAACTAATGAAAAACTGTTTTTT
TRBV5-1,NA,TRBJ2-3,NA,CASSSAAGDTQYF,TGCGCCAGCAGCTCAGCGGCGGGAGATACGCAGTATTTT
TRBV20-1,NA,TRBJ2-2,NA,CSATRAGELFF,TGCAGTGCTACCCGCGCCGGGGAGCTGTTTTTT